This T cell receptor (beta chain) was identified in a study of T cell responses to AZD1222 COVID-19 vaccine. Findings and caveats of the study: Reports indicate that nearly half of spike-specific TCRs are directed at unmutated variant regions. Researchers report vaccine-associated CD4 TCRs spanning spike, with dominance at 160-218 and 743-854. The donors showed a predominance of white British ancestry and of females, with possible underestimation of clonal diversity.

In the case of this clone: Its specificity is unknown.

Losses at the gene ends were 5 bases for V and 2 bases for J; bases not matched to a gene: 3. The CDR3 spans 14 residues. From germline, CDR1 is SNHLY and CDR2 FYNNEI. The data were produced by immunoSEQ multiplex PCR, yet TCRdb's version contains in-frame clones alone and is incomplete. Of about 200,000 clones listed, roughly nine tenths are singletons. The TCR originated in an adult who received the AZD1222 COVID-19 vaccine. The sample here was peripheral blood, taken 28 days after the second AZD1222 dose. The chain joins TRBV2 to TRBJ1-3; 7 bases agree with TRBD1. The CDR3 bases are TGTGCCAGCAGTAATCAGGGGGCTGGAAACACCATATATTTT. Encoded protein: CASSNQGAGNTIYF.